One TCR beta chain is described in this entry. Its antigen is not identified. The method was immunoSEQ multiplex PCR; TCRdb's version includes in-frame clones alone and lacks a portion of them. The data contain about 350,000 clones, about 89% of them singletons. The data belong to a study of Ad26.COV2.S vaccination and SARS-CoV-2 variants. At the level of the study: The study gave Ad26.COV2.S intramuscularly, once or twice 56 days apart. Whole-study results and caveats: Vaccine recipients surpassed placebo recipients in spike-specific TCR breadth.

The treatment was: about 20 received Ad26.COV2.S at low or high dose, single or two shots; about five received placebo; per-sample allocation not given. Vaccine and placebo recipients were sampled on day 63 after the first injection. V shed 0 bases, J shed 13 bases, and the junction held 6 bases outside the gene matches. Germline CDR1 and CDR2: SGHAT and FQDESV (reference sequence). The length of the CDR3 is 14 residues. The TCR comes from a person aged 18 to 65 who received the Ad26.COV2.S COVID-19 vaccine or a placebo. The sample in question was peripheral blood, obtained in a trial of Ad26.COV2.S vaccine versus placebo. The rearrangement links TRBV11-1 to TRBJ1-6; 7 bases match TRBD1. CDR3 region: CASSLAAGGFPLHF. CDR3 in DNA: TGTGCCAGCAGCTTAGCGGCAGGGGGGTTCCCCCTCCACTTT. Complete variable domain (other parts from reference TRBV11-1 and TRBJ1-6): EAEVAQSPRYKITEKSQAVAFWCDPISGHATLYWYRQILGQGPELLVQFQDESVVDDSQLPKDRFSAERLKGVDSTLKIQPAELGDSAMYLCASSLAAGGFPLHFGNGTRLTVT.